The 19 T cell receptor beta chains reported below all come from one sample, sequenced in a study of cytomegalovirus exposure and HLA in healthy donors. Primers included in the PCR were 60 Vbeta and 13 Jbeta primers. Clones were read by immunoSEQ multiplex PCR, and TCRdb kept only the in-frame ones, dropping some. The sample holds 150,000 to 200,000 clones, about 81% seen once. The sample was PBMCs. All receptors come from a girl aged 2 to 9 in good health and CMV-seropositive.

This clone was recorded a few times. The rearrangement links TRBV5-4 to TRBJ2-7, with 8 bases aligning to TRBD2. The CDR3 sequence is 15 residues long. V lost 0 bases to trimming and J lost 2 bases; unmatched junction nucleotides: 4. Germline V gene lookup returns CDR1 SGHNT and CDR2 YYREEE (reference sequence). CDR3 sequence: CASSLVAGGTYEQYF. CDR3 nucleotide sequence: TGTGCCAGCAGCTTGGTGGCGGGAGGTACCTACGAGCAGTACTTC.

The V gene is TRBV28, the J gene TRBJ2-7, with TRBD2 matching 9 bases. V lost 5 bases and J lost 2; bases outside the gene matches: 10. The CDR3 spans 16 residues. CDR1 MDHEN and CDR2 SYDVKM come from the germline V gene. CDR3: CASSETSGNDPYEQYF. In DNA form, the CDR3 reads TGTGCCAGCAGTGAGACTAGCGGAAACGACCCCTACGAGCAGTACTTC.

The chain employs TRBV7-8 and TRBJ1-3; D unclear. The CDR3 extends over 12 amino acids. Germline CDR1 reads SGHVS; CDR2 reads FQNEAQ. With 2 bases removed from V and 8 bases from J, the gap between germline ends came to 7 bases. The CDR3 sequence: CASSLRQDTIYF. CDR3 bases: TGTGCCAGCAGCTTACGACAAGACACCATATATTTT. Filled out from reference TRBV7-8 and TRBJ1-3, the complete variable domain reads GAGVSQSPRYKVAKRGQDVALRCDPISGHVSLFWYQQALGQGPEFLTYFQNEAQLDKSGLPSDRFFAERPEGSVSTLKIQRTQQEDSAVYLCASSLRQDTIYFGEGSWLTVV.

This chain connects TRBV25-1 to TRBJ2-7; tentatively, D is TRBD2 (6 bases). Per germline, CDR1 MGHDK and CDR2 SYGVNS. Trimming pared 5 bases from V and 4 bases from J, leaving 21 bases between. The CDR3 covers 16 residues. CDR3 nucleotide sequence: TGTGCCAGCAGTTATCATACCTCCCCGGCGGGGTACGAGCAGTACTTC. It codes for CASSYHTSPAGYEQYF.

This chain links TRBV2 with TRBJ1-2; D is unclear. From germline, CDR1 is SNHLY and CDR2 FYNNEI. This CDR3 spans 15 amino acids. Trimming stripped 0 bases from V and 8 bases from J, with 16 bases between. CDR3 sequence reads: CASSEARRETGGYTF. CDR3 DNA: TGTGCCAGCAGTGAAGCCCGAAGGGAGACGGGGGGCTACACCTTC.

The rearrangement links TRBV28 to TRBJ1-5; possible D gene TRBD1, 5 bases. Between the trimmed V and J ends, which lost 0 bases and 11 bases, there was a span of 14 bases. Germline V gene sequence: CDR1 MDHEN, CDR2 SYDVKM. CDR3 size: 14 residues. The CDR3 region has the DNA TGTGCCAGCAGTTTATGGAGTGGGGGGGGTACCCAGCATTTT. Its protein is CASSLWSGGGTQHF.

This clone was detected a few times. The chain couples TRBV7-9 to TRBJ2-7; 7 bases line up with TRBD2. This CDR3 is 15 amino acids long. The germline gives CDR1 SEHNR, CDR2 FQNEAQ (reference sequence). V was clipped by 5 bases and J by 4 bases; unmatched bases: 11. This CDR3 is CASSALGLADYEQYF. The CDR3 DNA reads TGTGCCAGCAGCGCCCTTGGGCTAGCGGATTACGAGCAGTACTTC.

CDR3 sequence: CASGPTQYEQYF. In DNA, the CDR3 is TGTGCTAGTGGTCCCACGCAGTACGAGCAGTACTTC. The gene calls are TRBV12-5 and TRBJ2-7, with no clear D. CDR3 size: 12 residues. Trimming removed 5 bases from V and 4 bases from J, with 9 bases in between. Germline V gene sequence: CDR1 LGHNT, CDR2 FRNRAP.

CDR3 protein: CASSLGTPPAGVNNEQYF. CDR3 DNA: TGTGCCAGCAGCTTGGGAACCCCCCCAGCGGGAGTCAACAACGAGCAGTACTTC. This chain connects TRBV5-5 to TRBJ2-7; 8 bases line up with TRBD2. CDR3 size: 18 residues. Germline V gives CDR1 SGHKS, CDR2 YYEKEE (reference sequence). The J segment lost 5 bases and the V segment lost 0 bases, leaving 16 bases of the junction unmatched.

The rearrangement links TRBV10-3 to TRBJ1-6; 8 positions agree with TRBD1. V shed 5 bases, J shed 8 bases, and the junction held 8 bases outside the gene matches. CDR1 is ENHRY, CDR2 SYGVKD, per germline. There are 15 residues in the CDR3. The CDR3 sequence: CAISIRTGPDSPLHF. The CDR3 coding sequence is TGTGCCATCAGTATCCGGACAGGGCCCGATTCACCCCTCCACTTT.

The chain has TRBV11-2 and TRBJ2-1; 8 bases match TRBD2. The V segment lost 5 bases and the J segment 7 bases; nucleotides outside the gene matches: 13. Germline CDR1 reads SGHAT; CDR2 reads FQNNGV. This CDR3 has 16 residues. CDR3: CASSDIMSGRTNEQFF. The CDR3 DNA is TGTGCCAGCAGCGACATAATGAGCGGGAGAACGAATGAGCAGTTCTTC. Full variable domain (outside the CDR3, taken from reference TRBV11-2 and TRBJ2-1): EAGVAQSPRYKIIEKRQSVAFWCNPISGHATLYWYQQILGQGPKLLIQFQNNGVVDDSQLPKDRFSAERLKGVDSTLKIQPAKLEDSAVYLCASSDIMSGRTNEQFFGPGTRLTVL.

The CDR3 DNA reads as TGTGCAAGTCGCTTAGCGAAATCCTTGACTAGCGAGACGAGCTCCTACAATGAGCAGTTCTTC. Translated, it gives CASRLAKSLTSETSSYNEQFF. The V call is TRBV12-2, the J call TRBJ2-1; the DNA was not compared with TRBD2, the D call given in the table. TRBV12-2 is a pseudogene locus. This CDR3 comprises 21 residues.

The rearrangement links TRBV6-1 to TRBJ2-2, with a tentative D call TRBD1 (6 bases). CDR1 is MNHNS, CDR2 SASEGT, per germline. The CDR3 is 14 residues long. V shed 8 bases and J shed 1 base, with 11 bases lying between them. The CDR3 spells CASDMDRNTGELFF. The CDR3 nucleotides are TGTGCCAGCGATATGGACAGGAACACCGGGGAGCTGTTTTTT.

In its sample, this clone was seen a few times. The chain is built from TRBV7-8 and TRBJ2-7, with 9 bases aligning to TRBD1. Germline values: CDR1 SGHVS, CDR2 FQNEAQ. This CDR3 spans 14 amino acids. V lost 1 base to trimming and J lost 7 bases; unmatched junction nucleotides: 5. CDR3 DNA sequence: TGTGCCAGCAGCTTAGGGGGACAGGGTCTGGAGCAGTACTTC. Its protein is CASSLGGQGLEQYF.

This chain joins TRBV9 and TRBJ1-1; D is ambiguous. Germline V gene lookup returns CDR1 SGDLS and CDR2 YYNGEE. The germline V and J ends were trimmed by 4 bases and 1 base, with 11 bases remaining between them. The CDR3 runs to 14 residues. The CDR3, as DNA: TGTGCCAGCAGCACGACTCCGGGGAACACTGAAGCTTTCTTT. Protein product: CASSTTPGNTEAFF.

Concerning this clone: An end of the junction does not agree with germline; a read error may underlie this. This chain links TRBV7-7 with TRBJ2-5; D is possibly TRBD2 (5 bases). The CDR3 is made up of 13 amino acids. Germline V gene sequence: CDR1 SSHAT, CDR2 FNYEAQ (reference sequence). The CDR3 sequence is CASKGSEGETQYF. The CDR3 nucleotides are TGTGCTAGCAAAGGGTCCGAGGGAGAGACCCAGTACTTC.

In DNA form, the CDR3 reads TGCAGTTCGAGACAGGCGTACGAGCAGTACTTC. Amino acid sequence: CSSRQAYEQYF. The J gene is TRBJ2-7, the V gene TRBV20-1; D is perhaps TRBD1 (6 bases). CDR1 and CDR2 (germline): DFQATT, SNEGSKA (reference sequence). V lost 8 bases, J lost 4 bases, and 12 bases lay in between. CDR3 length: 11 amino acids.

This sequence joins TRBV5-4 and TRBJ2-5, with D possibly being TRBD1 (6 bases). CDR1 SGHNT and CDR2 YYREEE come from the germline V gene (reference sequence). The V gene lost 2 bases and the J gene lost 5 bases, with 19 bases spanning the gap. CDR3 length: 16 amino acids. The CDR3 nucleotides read TGTGCCAGCAGCTTAAATGTCGGGCAGGGGTGGGAGACCCAGTACTTC. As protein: CASSLNVGQGWETQYF.

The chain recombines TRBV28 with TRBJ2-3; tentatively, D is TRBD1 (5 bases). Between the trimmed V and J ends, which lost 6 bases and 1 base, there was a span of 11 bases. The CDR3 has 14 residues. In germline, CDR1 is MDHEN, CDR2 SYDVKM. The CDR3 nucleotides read TGTGCCAGCAGCCAACCCAGGGGCACAGATACGCAGTATTTT. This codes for CASSQPRGTDTQYF.